This T cell receptor (beta chain) was sequenced for a study of shared clonotypes between healthy human individuals. The study's findings and limits: The expectation was that sequencing depth would affect clonotype sharing among donors.

The test was conducted at deep level. Assay used: immunoSEQ multiplex PCR; TCRdb lists only in-frame clones, some missing. The sample consists of 950,000 to 1,300,000 clones, around 76% of them appearing once. A word on this clone: Its antigen is not known.

There are 15 residues in the CDR3. Germline CDR1 and CDR2: SGDLS and YYNGEE. V was pared by 0 bases and J by 2 bases, with 2 bases of the junction left unmatched. The rearrangement joins TRBV9 to TRBJ1-2; TRBD1 matches at 9 bases. The source material was memory CD4+ T cells sorted from blood. Indicated subset: CD45RA-negative fraction. The TCR sequence derives from a man aged 18 to 29 in good health. CDR3 DNA sequence: TGTGCCAGCAGCGTAGCGGGGACAGGGAACTATGGCTACACCTTC. Protein product: CASSVAGTGNYGYTF.